This T cell receptor beta chain was observed in a study of cytomegalovirus exposure and HLA in healthy donors. Points from the study as a whole: Roughly uniform sequencing depth across donors was assumed, possibly incorrectly. What TCR beta sequences reportedly achieved was accurate prediction of HLA-A and HLA-B alleles in most subjects. Later work found most CMV-associated TCR beta chains apparently HLA-restricted. The study put some 160 TCR beta chains on its list as cytomegalovirus-associated.

The PCR was carried out with 60 Vbeta primers and 13 Jbeta primers. Method: immunoSEQ multiplex PCR; TCRdb's copy keeps in-frame clones and lacks some. This table holds 150,000 to 200,000 clones, roughly 90% found once. This clone showed up just a few times. Antigen unknown. Germline CDR1 MNHNS, CDR2 SASEGT. After removal of 8 bases from V and 6 bases from J, the junction contained 9 bases not matched to a gene. The CDR3 totals 14 residues. The sample taken for sequencing was PBMCs. The sequence derives from a girl younger than two in good health and CMV-seronegative. This sequence joins TRBV6-1 and TRBJ2-1; 8 bases match TRBD2. The CDR3 coding sequence is TGTGCCAGCGACCCGGGACTAGTTAGCAATGAGCAGTTCTTC. Amino acids: CASDPGLVSNEQFF.